These 26 T cell receptor beta chains were sequenced from one sample in a study of T cells in Graves' hyperthyroidism and ophthalmopathy (dated by TCRdb to about 2019). Library preparation was by multiplex PCR. Sequenced using an Illumina HiSeq 2000. The TCR beta CDR3 regions were amplified from the RNA transcripts. The first round of RT-PCR for the TCR CDR3 was performed with the HTBI primer set and the Qiagen OneStep RT-PCR kit. Starting from the raw public reads, TCRdb applied fastp trimming at Q25, assembled clones with MiXCR and retained in-frame beta chains. One record per CDR3 amino acid sequence lists the most common genes and DNA. In this sample the table shows about 600,000 distinct CDR3 sequences, about 14% of which occur a single time. Of the sample, about 7% falls within the top ten clones. Specimen: blood. The receptors shown here come from a woman aged 18-30 years with Graves' ophthalmopathy.

In the case of this clonotype: One end of the junction fails to match germline, which may point to a read error. The rearrangement joins TRBV5-8 to TRBJ2-1; 12 bases match TRBD2. Germline CDR1 reads SGHTS; CDR2 reads YDEGEE. The CDR3 loop spans 18 amino acids. For the CDR3, the DNA is TGCGCCAGCAGCCAGGGGACGTCGGGACTAGCGGGTTACAATGAGCAGTTCTTC. It codes for CASSQGTSGLAGYNEQFF. Drawing the rest from reference TRBV5-8 and TRBJ2-1, the complete variable domain is EAGVTQSPTHLIKTRGQQATLRCSPISGHTSVYWYQQALGLGLQFLLWYDEGEERNRGNFPPRFSGRQFPNYSSELNVNALELEDSALYLCASSQGTSGLAGYNEQFFGPGTRLTVL.

Many counts were recorded for this clonotype. The rearrangement uses TRBV12-3 or TRBV12-4 and TRBJ1-1, with D uncertain. The CDR3 consists of 12 residues. V was clipped by 8 bases and J by 1 base, with 8 bases between them. As DNA, the CDR3 is TGTGCCAGCTCACCTGGGAACACTGAAGCTTTCTTT. This encodes CASSPGNTEAFF.

This chain links TRBV6-1 with TRBJ2-3, with 7 nucleotides matching TRBD2. V lost 5 bases to trimming and J lost 4 bases; unmatched junction nucleotides: 6. This CDR3 has 14 amino acids. The germline V gene encodes CDR1 MNHNS and CDR2 SASEGT. CDR3: CASSLGGVPDTQYF. DNA of the CDR3: TGTGCCAGCAGTTTGGGGGGGGTACCAGATACGCAGTATTTT.

This clonotype was seen many times. The chain carries TRBV5-1 and TRBJ2-2; 8 bases fit TRBD1. V shed 1 base, J shed 5 bases, and the junction held 4 bases outside the gene matches. CDR1 is SGHRS, CDR2 YFSETQ, per germline. CDR3 length: 15 amino acids. The CDR3 DNA reads TGCGCCAGCAGCTTGTTGACAGGGGAAACCGGGGAGCTGTTTTTT. Amino acids: CASSLLTGETGELFF.

With regard to this clonotype: A much larger clonotype is one base distant, so this may be a read error. V and J are TRBV6-1 and TRBJ1-2; no clear D gene. CDR3 length: 15 amino acids. Trimming shortened V by 6 bases and J by 3 bases, and 17 bases separated the two germline ends. Germline V CDR1 and CDR2: MNHNS, SASEGT. Written as DNA, the CDR3 is TGTGCCAGCAGCCCGTTTGGGGATTTACACTATGGCTACACCTTC. Protein product: CASSPFGDLHYGYTF.

The chain has TRBV7-9 and TRBJ1-2, with D hard to call. V shed 3 bases and J shed 6 bases, with 14 bases lying between them. CDR3 size: 14 residues. Germline assignment: CDR1 SEHNR and CDR2 FQNEAQ (reference sequence). The CDR3 region has the DNA TGTGCCAGCAGCTTCCGCCGTCCCCTCGATGGCTACACCTTC. It codes for CASSFRRPLDGYTF.

This clonotype came up many times. The rearrangement links TRBV7-9 to TRBJ1-2; D is uncertain. Germline lookup yields CDR1 SEHNR and CDR2 FQNEAQ (reference sequence). The V and J ends lost 6 bases and 4 bases respectively, with 12 bases between them. The length of the CDR3 is 13 residues. CDR3 bases: TGTGCCAGCAGACCTGGCAGGTTCTATGGCTACACCTTC. Amino acids: CASRPGRFYGYTF.

Note on this clonotype: At one end the junction does not follow the germline gene, possibly because of a read error. The genes are TRBV3-1 and TRBJ1-4; TRBD1 aligns across 11 bases. Germline V CDR1 and CDR2: LGHDT, YNNKEL (reference sequence). The CDR3 consists of 15 residues. The CDR3 is CASRQGQGAGEKLFF. CDR3 DNA sequence: TGTGCCAGCAGACAAGGACAGGGGGCCGGGGAAAAACTGTTTTTT. Combining the CDR3 with reference TRBV3-1 and TRBJ1-4 gives the whole variable domain DTAVSQTPKYLVTQMGNDKSIKCEQNLGHDTMYWYKQDSKKFLKIMFSYNNKELIINETVPNRFSPKSPDKAHLNLHINSLELGDSAVYFCASRQGQGAGEKLFFGSGTQLSVL.

In this sample, this clonotype turned up many times. The chain carries TRBV20-1 and TRBJ2-1; 7 bases agree with TRBD2. After removal of 3 bases from V and 4 bases from J, the junction contained 3 bases not matched to a gene. Germline CDR1 DFQATT, CDR2 SNEGSKA (reference sequence). The CDR3 covers 13 residues. The CDR3 DNA reads TGCAGTGCTAGTCGAGCGGGATACAATGAGCAGTTCTTC. Translating it yields CSASRAGYNEQFF.

This clonotype has ten or more counts. The chain recombines TRBV30 with TRBJ1-2, with 9 bases identical to TRBD1. The J segment lost 5 bases and the V segment lost 4 bases, leaving 2 bases of the junction unmatched. The CDR3 spans 12 residues. CDR1 and CDR2 from the germline V gene are GTSNPN and SVGIG (reference sequence). CDR3 DNA: TGTGCCTGGAACAGGGGGCATTATGGCTACACCTTC. It specifies CAWNRGHYGYTF.

This clonotype was counted only a few times. Just one base apart from a much larger clone, this may be a read error. The chain recombines TRBV27 with TRBJ2-5, with 10 bases identical to TRBD2. This CDR3 has 15 amino acids. The germline CDR1 and CDR2 sequences are MNHEY and SMNVEV (reference sequence). Trimming at V came to 8 bases and at J to 5 bases, leaving 11 bases not matched to a gene. The CDR3 DNA reads as TGTGCCAGCGGACCTGGGACTAGCGAGAAGGAGACCCAGTACTTC. It translates to CASGPGTSEKETQYF.

This chain links TRBV24-1 with TRBJ1-1, with 7 nucleotides matching TRBD1. J was trimmed by 3 bases and V by 8 bases; bases with no gene match: 5. The germline V gene encodes CDR1 KGHDR and CDR2 SFDVKD. The CDR3 consists of 13 residues. Here the CDR3 reads CATKTGSDTEAFF. CDR3 DNA: TGTGCCACCAAGACAGGGTCGGACACTGAAGCTTTCTTT.

This clonotype was recorded at least ten times. The rearrangement uses TRBV9 and TRBJ2-1; the D is unclear. The CDR3 consists of 15 residues. Germline V lookup: CDR1 SGDLS, CDR2 YYNGEE. Trimming cost V 3 bases and J 0 bases, with 10 bases left between them. The CDR3 nucleotides read TGTGCCAGCAGCGAGTCCTCGAGCTCCTACAATGAGCAGTTCTTC. This translates into CASSESSSSYNEQFF.

V is TRBV28 and J is TRBJ2-7; D is perhaps TRBD2 (6 bases). Germline CDR1 reads MDHEN; CDR2 reads SYDVKM. V was cut by 2 bases and J by 2 bases, with 16 bases left in between. CDR3 size: 16 residues. The CDR3 DNA is TGTGCCAGCAGTTTACTAGGACTATACGAAACCTACGAGCAGTACTTC. It yields the protein CASSLLGLYETYEQYF.

The table lists this clonotype with many counts. This rearrangement joins TRBV20-1 to TRBJ1-2, with D hard to call. The germline V gene has CDR1 DFQATT and CDR2 SNEGSKA (reference sequence). CDR3 length equals 16 residues. Deletions cut 2 bases from V and 1 base from J, with 17 bases between. The CDR3 nucleotides read TGCAGTGCTAGAACAATTGGGCAGGTCGTTAACTATGGCTACACCTTC. Amino acids: CSARTIGQVVNYGYTF.

This clonotype was counted only a few times. The gene calls are TRBV7-3 and TRBJ2-1; 14 bases map to TRBD2. The germline V gene has CDR1 SGHTA and CDR2 FQGTGA. With 5 bases clipped from V and 5 bases from J, the junction kept 11 bases outside the gene matches. This CDR3 is 18 amino acids long. In DNA, the CDR3 is TGTGCCAGCAGCATCAAGGGACTAGCGGGAGCAGTCAACAATGAGCAGTTCTTC. Residues: CASSIKGLAGAVNNEQFF.

This clonotype was picked up many times. J is TRBJ2-3 and V is TRBV4-1; 14 bases line up with TRBD2. Looked up from germline, CDR1 is MGHRA and CDR2 is YSYEKL. With 3 bases clipped from V and 4 bases from J, the junction kept 12 bases outside the gene matches. There are 19 residues in the CDR3. In DNA form, the CDR3 reads TGCGCCAGCAGCCACTTGGGGCGACTAGCGGGAGGGCTATCAGATACGCAGTATTTT. Its protein is CASSHLGRLAGGLSDTQYF.

This clonotype showed up many times. V is TRBV2 and J is TRBJ2-7; D not resolved. The CDR3 length is 14 residues. Trimming removed 4 bases at V and 1 base at J, with 11 bases between. CDR1 is SNHLY, CDR2 FYNNEI, per germline. The chain's CDR3 is CASSGALRSYEQYF. CDR3 coding DNA: TGTGCCAGCAGTGGGGCCCTTCGGTCCTACGAGCAGTACTTC.

The V call is TRBV6-2 or TRBV6-3, the J call TRBJ1-5, with D possibly TRBD1 on 5 matching bases. V was pared by 2 bases and J by 4 bases, with 12 bases between. Germline CDR1 MNHEY, CDR2 SVGEGT. The CDR3 runs 15 residues. The CDR3 sequence: CASSYGRVENQPQHF. The CDR3, as DNA: TGTGCCAGCAGTTACGGCAGGGTAGAAAATCAGCCCCAGCATTTT.

This clonotype was observed many times. The chain recombines TRBV30 with TRBJ1-6; D remains unclear. Looked up from germline, CDR1 is GTSNPN and CDR2 is SVGIG (reference sequence). The CDR3 loop spans 13 amino acids. The V gene lost 4 bases and the J gene lost 5 bases, with 9 bases spanning the gap. CDR3 DNA sequence: TGTGCCTGGACAAGGGCCGATAATTCACCCCTCCACTTT. Its translation is CAWTRADNSPLHF.

There are many counts of this clonotype. The rearrangement uses TRBV18 and TRBJ1-1; D unclear. Trimming pared 0 bases from V and 2 bases from J, leaving 4 bases between. Germline CDR1 is KGHSH and CDR2 is LQKENI. CDR3 size: 13 residues. The CDR3 DNA reads TGTGCCAGCTCACCACCTTATAACACTGAAGCTTTCTTT. Its protein product is CASSPPYNTEAFF.

This clonotype was counted a few times. The chain is built from TRBV18 and TRBJ2-7; TRBD2 agrees at 13 bases. The CDR3 length is 16 residues. The V and J ends lost 5 bases and 0 bases, in that order; junction bases with no gene match: 4. Germline values: CDR1 KGHSH, CDR2 LQKENI. CDR3 amino acids: CASSLGTSGASYEQYF. The CDR3 DNA is TGTGCCAGCTCATTGGGGACTAGCGGGGCCTCCTACGAGCAGTACTTC.

This clonotype was seen a few times. The rearrangement uses TRBV3-1 and TRBJ2-3; 8 bases match TRBD2. With 0 bases clipped from V and 4 bases from J, the junction kept 12 bases outside the gene matches. Germline V gives CDR1 LGHDT, CDR2 YNNKEL (reference sequence). The CDR3 is made up of 18 amino acids. CDR3 nucleotide sequence: TGTGCCAGCAGCCAAGAGTTCGGTCGCGGGGGGAGTGCAGATACGCAGTATTTT. Protein sequence: CASSQEFGRGGSADTQYF.

This clonotype has a count of ten or more. The V and J genes are TRBV29-1 and TRBJ1-1, with a possible D match to TRBD1 (6 bases). In germline, CDR1 is SQVTM, CDR2 ANQGSEA. Trimming pared 6 bases from V and 4 bases from J, leaving 12 bases between. The CDR3 sequence is 12 residues long. CDR3 amino acids: CSVTRGSTEAFF. The CDR3, as DNA: TGCAGCGTCACCAGGGGTAGCACTGAAGCTTTCTTT.

This clonotype was recorded a few times. J is TRBJ2-3 and V is TRBV30; D remains unclear. CDR3 size: 14 residues. Trimming pared 2 bases from V and 3 bases from J, leaving 12 bases between. CDR1 GTSNPN and CDR2 SVGIG come from the germline V gene (reference sequence). DNA for the CDR3: TGTGCCTGGAGTTTGGACGTAGATACAGATACGCAGTATTTT. It is translated as CAWSLDVDTDTQYF.

This clonotype came up a few times. The chain carries TRBV20-1 and TRBJ1-1, with D hard to call. The V end was cut by 3 bases, the J end by 0 bases, with 14 bases between. Germline CDR1 is DFQATT and CDR2 is SNEGSKA (reference sequence). CDR3 length equals 15 residues. The CDR3 DNA follows: TGCAGTGCTAGTTTCGGGAACATAATGAACACTGAAGCTTTCTTT. It codes for CSASFGNIMNTEAFF.